The T cell receptor beta chain under discussion was sequenced for a study of CD8 T cells in ankylosing spondylitis. Regarding this clonotype: Its antigen is currently unknown.

Findings of the study overall: Both synovial fluid and blood in reactive arthritis had previously been reported to carry some motif variants. Within ankylosing spondylitis blood, a TCR beta motif made up of seven or eight highly homologous variants appeared to be characteristic. A CD8+ phenotype characterized the disease-linked clones, which were relatively rare in peripheral blood. Clones tied to disease were said to be significantly enriched in matched ankylosing spondylitis synovial fluid.

This CDR3 has 14 amino acids. The V and J ends lost 5 bases and 4 bases, in that order; junction bases with no gene match: 3. CDR1 is SGDLS, CDR2 YYNGEE, per germline. Quantitative 5'-RACE with molecular barcodes generated TCR beta libraries. MiXCR, run by TCRdb on the 5' RACE reads, gives a single entry per CDR3 protein. This table has around 130,000 distinct CDR3 sequences, roughly a sixth appearing once. This sequence was found in a male donor with ankylosing spondylitis. This chain links TRBV9 with TRBJ2-1, with 10 bases fitting TRBD1. The specimen was blood, either unsorted or a sorted T cell fraction (not recorded which). CDR3 DNA: TGTGCCAGCAGTAAGGGACAGGGGTACAATGAGCAGTTCTTC. Protein sequence: CASSKGQGYNEQFF.